The sequence of this T cell receptor (beta chain) was determined in a study of identical twins. V was pared by 3 bases and J by 4 bases, with 12 bases between. Germline V gene lookup returns CDR1 MNHEY and CDR2 SVGEGT. The CDR3 spans 15 residues. TCRdb analysed the 5' RACE reads with MiXCR anew, one entry per CDR3 protein. Of around 500,000 distinct CDR3 sequences listed, 14% are singletons. Everyone who gave samples was a healthy Caucasian. In addition, the sample was reused for a study of yellow fever vaccine responses in identical twins.

Sequencing used CD4+ T cells sorted from blood. The sequence derives from a woman aged 18-35 years in good health. This chain joins TRBV6-2 or TRBV6-3 and TRBJ2-2; D may be TRBD2 (6 bases). In DNA form, the CDR3 reads TGTGCCAGCAGTTATTTAGCGGCCACCACCGGGGAGCTGTTTTTT. It yields the protein CASSYLAATTGELFF.